This T cell receptor beta chain was observed in a study of cytomegalovirus exposure and HLA in healthy donors. General study points: Specific recognition of CMV antigens was confirmed in vitro for a few chains (all CMV-associated). It was reported that the classifier diagnosed cytomegalovirus status with high specificity and sensitivity in both the original and validation cohorts.

Primers: 60 Vbeta forward and 13 Jbeta reverse. Data came from immunoSEQ multiplex PCR; TCRdb stores just in-frame clones and leaves some out. The table lists some 180,000 clones, about 88% of them singletons. Regarding this clone: Its cognate antigen is unknown. One junction end does not reproduce the germline sequence, and a read error may be involved.

The V gene's germline CDR1 is SGDLS and CDR2 YYNGEE. This CDR3 region has 15 residues. What was sequenced was PBMCs. V is TRBV9 and J is TRBJ2-3, with TRBD2 matching 11 bases. This receptor was identified in a man aged 30-40 years in good health and CMV-seropositive. The CDR3 is CASSVAGGSPDTQYF. The CDR3 region has the DNA TGTGCCAGCAGTGTAGCGGGAGGGAGCCCAGATACGCAGTATTTT.